The clone carrying this T cell receptor (beta chain) was seen only once. This sample is drawn from a study of CD8+CD57+ T cells in acquired aplastic anemia. The CDR3 is 15 amino acids. Deletions cut 10 bases from V and 5 bases from J, with 21 bases between. CDR1 is ENHRY, CDR2 SYGVKD, per germline. Genomic DNA, serving as template, underwent TCR beta VDJ and CDR3 profiling. A single record per CDR3 protein comes from TCRdb applying MiXCR to the reads. The sample contains some 280,000 distinct CDR3 sequences, approximately 57% of which appear only once. Specimen: sorted CD4+, CD8+, or CD8+CD57+ T cells (not recorded which) from PBMCs. This receptor was obtained from a human donor with severe aplastic anemia or a healthy control (not recorded which). The rearrangement joins TRBV10-3 to TRBJ2-1, with a possible D match to TRBD2 (6 bases). CDR3 region: CASSLRASANNEQFF. The CDR3 DNA reads TGTGCCAGCAGCCTAAGGGCTAGCGCAAACAATGAGCAGTTCTTC.